This T cell receptor beta chain was identified during a study of cytomegalovirus exposure and HLA in healthy donors. Whole-study findings and limits: What TCR beta sequences reportedly achieved was accurate prediction of HLA-A and HLA-B alleles in most subjects.

This CDR3 comprises 13 residues. As concerns this clone: Its antigen remains unidentified.

Primers: 60 Vbeta forward and 13 Jbeta reverse. Clones were sequenced by immunoSEQ multiplex PCR, and TCRdb holds only the in-frame ones, with some missing. In the table there are over 80,000 clones, 78% of which are singletons. The TCR was taken from a woman aged 40 to 50 in good health and CMV-seronegative. This sequence joins TRBV21-1 and TRBJ2-1; TRBD2, as called in the table, went unchecked against the DNA. TRBV21-1 is a documented pseudogene. The sequenced material came from PBMCs. The CDR3 DNA follows: TGTGCCAGCAGCCCCTTTTTCCGAGCGAGCCAGTTCTTC. It is translated as CASSPFFRASQFF.